This TCR beta chain was sequenced for a study of blood T cell repertoires in COVID-19. Authors' methods: Estimation of nucleated cell counts was performed using reference gene primer amplification. TCRdb's copy holds only in-frame clones and misses some; the assay was immunoSEQ multiplex PCR. V, J and clone size are taken as reported in that table, and D and trimming were inferred from the DNA itself. The sample has around 200,000 clones, 70% to 90% seen once. Trimming cost V 3 bases and J 12 bases, with 10 bases left between them. Germline assignment: CDR1 SQVTM and CDR2 ANQGSEA. The CDR3 length is 10 residues.

Sequenced sample: peripheral blood. V usage is TRBV29-1 and J usage is TRBJ2-3, with D uncertain. This TCR came from a woman of 80 years or more with acute or convalescent COVID-19. For the CDR3, the DNA is TGCAGCGTTGATAACTCCCAACAGTATTTT. This encodes CSVDNSQQYF.